This T cell receptor beta chain came from a study of blood T cell repertoires in COVID-19. On the study more broadly: Samples representing acute and convalescent COVID-19 were sourced from the United States, Italy and Spain. PBMCs, B-cell-depleted T cells, or T cells provided the cDNA or gDNA that made up the material.

How the authors handled the data: Reference gene primer amplification gave estimated nucleated cell counts. TCRdb's table, derived via immunoSEQ multiplex PCR, lists solely in-frame clones and lacks some. V and J calls and clone size come straight from that table; D and trimming were deduced from the DNA. The sample shows over 300,000 clones, approximately 88% of them seen only once. The V and J ends lost 3 bases and 4 bases, in that order; junction bases with no gene match: 12. The CDR3 covers 16 residues. The V gene's germline CDR1 is GTSNPN and CDR2 SVGIG (reference sequence). The specimen sequenced was peripheral blood. This chain connects TRBV30 to TRBJ2-7; 10 bases line up with TRBD1. This sequence was found in a man aged 40-49 years with acute or convalescent COVID-19. The DNA for the CDR3 is TGTGCCTGGAGGCCCGGGGACAGGGGCAGTTTGTACGAGCAGTACTTC. Protein product: CAWRPGDRGSLYEQYF.